This passage covers 8 T cell receptor beta chains from one sample sequenced in a study of blood T cell repertoires in COVID-19. The repertoire was sequenced with immunoSEQ multiplex PCR; TCRdb's copy has only in-frame clones and lacks some. Found here are a few hundred thousand clones, about 90% of them singletons; the top ten hold approximately 1.2%. The sequenced sample was PBMCs or T cells enriched from blood (not recorded which). The receptors originated from a human donor in a cohort exposed to, infected with or recovered from COVID-19 (not recorded which). The donor label of this sample is uncertain.

The rearrangement links TRBV5-1 to TRBJ2-7; 9 nucleotides line up with TRBD1. Per the germline V gene, CDR1 is SGHRS and CDR2 is YFSETQ. The CDR3 spans 16 residues. Unmatched junction bases numbered 13, after V lost 4 bases and J lost 5 bases. In nucleotides, the CDR3 is TGCGCCAGCAGCAGTAAGACCGGGACAGGGAGGGACGAGCAGTACTTC. Its translation is CASSSKTGTGRDEQYF.

This clone was seen a single time. The CDR3 nucleotides are TGTGCCACCAGTGACAAGACTAGCGGGGGAGAAGACCAGTACTTC. Its translation is CATSDKTSGGEDQYF. V gene TRBV24-1 combines with J gene TRBJ2-5, with TRBD2 identical over 12 bases. Germline V gives CDR1 KGHDR, CDR2 SFDVKD. CDR3 length: 15 residues. Trimming at V came to 4 bases and at J to 10 bases, leaving 9 bases not matched to a gene.

This chain connects TRBV2 to TRBJ2-1, with TRBD1 matching over 9 bases. Looked up from germline, CDR1 is SNHLY and CDR2 is FYNNEI. Trimming took 7 bases from V and 3 from J; bases not matched to a gene: 4. The length of the CDR3 is 14 residues. The CDR3 DNA reads as TGTGCCAGCATTCGGGACAGGGACTACAATGAGCAGTTCTTC. It codes for CASIRDRDYNEQFF.

Comments on this clone: The junction shows a germline mismatch at one end, possibly a read error. The CDR3 region is CASSQGTRTSHF. CDR3 nucleotides: TGTGCCAGCAGCCAAGGGACTAGGACTAGTCACTTC. The rearrangement links TRBV3-1 (or the pseudogene TRBV3-2) to TRBJ2-7; TRBD2 agrees at 7 bases. Germline V gene data show CDR1 as LGHDT and CDR2 as YNNKEL (reference sequence). The CDR3 extends over 12 amino acids.

The CDR3 is CASSPRWEKPHTGELFF. CDR3 coding DNA: TGTGCCAGCAGCCCACGCTGGGAGAAACCGCACACCGGGGAGCTGTTTTTT. The chain links TRBV4-2 to TRBJ2-2, with a possible D match to TRBD2 (5 bases). The V end lost 4 bases, the J end lost 3 bases, and 18 bases lay between the germline ends. This CDR3 has 17 residues. Germline V lookup: CDR1 LGHNA, CDR2 YNFKEQ.

The chain joins TRBV9 to TRBJ2-2; TRBD1 matches at 10 bases. CDR3 length equals 15 residues. Per germline, CDR1 SGDLS and CDR2 YYNGEE. The J segment lost 6 bases and the V segment lost 4 bases, leaving 6 bases of the junction unmatched. CDR3: CASSPSGTGAGELFF. For the CDR3, the DNA is TGTGCCAGCAGCCCCTCCGGGACAGGGGCCGGGGAGCTGTTTTTT.

The chain's CDR3 is CASRGTGGGNQPQHF. As DNA, the CDR3 is TGTGCCAGCAGGGGGACAGGGGGGGGCAATCAGCCCCAGCATTTT. V gene TRBV2 combines with J gene TRBJ1-5; 11 bases align to TRBD1. This CDR3 region has 15 residues. Germline V gene sequence: CDR1 SNHLY, CDR2 FYNNEI. J was trimmed by 2 bases and V by 6 bases; bases with no gene match: 3.

This clone was recorded only once. This sequence joins TRBV6-5 and TRBJ2-5; 14 positions agree with TRBD2. The V gene's germline CDR1 is MNHEY and CDR2 SVGAGI. The trim removed 6 bases at V and 5 bases at J, leaving 5 bases unmatched. There are 15 residues in the CDR3. The CDR3: CASRRLAGGLETQYF. In DNA form, the CDR3 reads TGTGCCAGCAGACGACTAGCGGGGGGGCTTGAGACCCAGTACTTC.